The 8 T cell receptor beta chains reported below all come from one sample, sequenced in a study (dated by TCRdb to the mid-2010s). Libraries were constructed by 5' RACE. Sequencing was carried out with an Illumina MiSeq. Through fastp at Q25 and MiXCR, TCRdb rebuilt clones from the public reads, retaining in-frame beta chains. Each CDR3 protein gets just one entry, which takes the most common genes and DNA from the rows behind it. The table for this sample lists roughly 5,000 distinct CDR3 sequences; approximately 72% of them were counted only once. The ten most abundant clones make up about 4% of the sample. CD4+CD25+CD127-/low cells were isolated as Tregs. Sequenced sample: Tregs sorted from blood. These receptors all come from a female donor with breast cancer.

The chain combines TRBV20-1 with TRBJ2-2, with 10 bases matching TRBD2. J gave up 6 bases and V 0 bases, and 7 bases lay outside the gene matches. From germline, CDR1 is DFQATT and CDR2 SNEGSKA (reference sequence). The CDR3 length is 16 residues. CDR3 sequence (DNA): TGCAGTGCTAGAGATATTCTAGCGGGAGCCCCCGGGGAGCTGTTTTTT. Its translation: CSARDILAGAPGELFF.

The chain carries TRBV2 and TRBJ2-7; the D is unclear. This CDR3 contains 14 residues. The V gene's germline CDR1 is SNHLY and CDR2 FYNNEI. V was trimmed by 1 base and J by 2 bases, leaving 9 bases between them. The CDR3 here is CASSEGLPAYEQYF. CDR3 DNA: TGTGCCAGCAGTGAAGGTCTTCCTGCCTACGAGCAGTACTTC.

The J gene is TRBJ1-1, the V gene TRBV12-3 or TRBV12-4, with D hard to call. The V and J ends lost 7 bases and 3 bases respectively, with 15 bases between them. This CDR3 is built from 14 residues. CDR3 nucleotide sequence: TGTGCCAGCAAACCCGACGCCGGAGACACTGAAGCTTTCTTT. Its protein is CASKPDAGDTEAFF.

This clonotype appeared a single time. The V and J genes are TRBV4-1 and TRBJ2-1, with 8 bases identical to TRBD2. The CDR3 is 15 residues long. V was pared by 1 base and J by 6 bases, with 5 bases of the junction left unmatched. Germline V gene lookup returns CDR1 MGHRA and CDR2 YSYEKL. CDR3 amino acids: CASSQVSGRVNEQFF. Written as DNA, the CDR3 is TGCGCCAGCAGCCAAGTCTCCGGGAGGGTCAATGAGCAGTTCTTC.

The chain links TRBV27 to TRBJ1-4; D unresolved. V was trimmed by 2 bases and J by 8 bases, leaving 15 bases between them. This CDR3 has 15 residues. The germline gives CDR1 MNHEY, CDR2 SMNVEV (reference sequence). CDR3 protein: CASSLGFGVEEKLFF. In DNA form, the CDR3 reads TGTGCCAGCAGTTTAGGGTTCGGGGTTGAAGAAAAACTGTTTTTT.

V gene TRBV7-6 combines with J gene TRBJ2-1, with 11 bases that match TRBD1. V trimming: 5 bases; J trimming: 8 bases; junction bases outside the gene matches: 5. CDR3 length: 14 residues. From germline, CDR1 is SGHVS and CDR2 FNYEAQ. The CDR3 region has the DNA TGTGCCAGCAGCACAGGACAGGGGGCGTATGAGCAGTTCTTC. Amino acid sequence: CASSTGQGAYEQFF.

The genes are TRBV9 and TRBJ2-2; maybe TRBD2 (6 bases). Germline CDR1 SGDLS, CDR2 YYNGEE. The CDR3 sequence is 15 residues long. V was cut by 0 bases and J by 4 bases, with 10 bases left in between. The CDR3 DNA reads as TGTGCCAGCAGCGTAGATGGGGGGAGCACCGGGGAGCTGTTTTTT. Translating it yields CASSVDGGSTGELFF.

The V call is TRBV9, the J call TRBJ1-5; D gene unclear. V was pared by 4 bases and J by 5 bases, with 16 bases between. The CDR3 spans 15 residues. CDR1 SGDLS and CDR2 YYNGEE come from the germline V gene. The CDR3 nucleotides read TGTGCCAGCAGCCCCTCTGGATCCTGGGATCAGCCCCAGCATTTT. Amino acids: CASSPSGSWDQPQHF.